These 2 T cell receptor beta chains came from one sample sequenced in a study of post-analysis software for immune sequencing data. Notes on the study in general: Controls showed lower frequencies than patients for roughly 5 TRBV segments, and TRBV5-6, TRBV5-1 and TRBV20-1 were among these.

Included in the TCR beta cDNA libraries were unique molecular identifiers. TCRdb itself ran the PCR reads through MiXCR, one entry per CDR3 protein. The sample carries hundreds of thousands of distinct CDR3 sequences, roughly 27% recorded once. No antigen has been identified for these receptors. Sample: blood. The receptors come from a girl aged 5-17 years with multiple sclerosis.

The chain is built from TRBV20-1 and TRBJ2-1, with 7 bases aligning to TRBD1. This CDR3 is 17 amino acids long. V was clipped by 5 bases and J by 9 bases; unmatched bases: 22. Germline V lookup: CDR1 DFQATT, CDR2 SNEGSKA (reference sequence). Written as DNA, the CDR3 is TGCAGTGCTGGAACTCACCGGGACAGTGGATGGCCCGTTGAGCAGTTCTTC. Translated, it gives CSAGTHRDSGWPVEQFF.

The rearrangement uses TRBV20-1 and TRBJ1-5; D is perhaps TRBD1 (6 bases). Deletions cut 2 bases from V and 7 bases from J, with 15 bases between. CDR1 is DFQATT, CDR2 SNEGSKA, per germline (reference sequence). The CDR3 extends over 14 amino acids. The DNA of the CDR3 is TGCAGTGCTAGAAGATTAACAGGGATCCAGCCCCAGCATTTT. Its translation: CSARRLTGIQPQHF.